A selection of T cell receptor beta chains follows, all from one sample in a study of shared clonotypes between healthy human individuals. Some clones are missing from TCRdb's copy, which holds only in-frame ones; the method was immunoSEQ multiplex PCR. Among millions of clones listed, about 95% were seen once. Material for sequencing was naive CD8+ T cells sorted from blood. The receptors derive from a man aged 18 to 30 in good health. Each CDR3 is given with its conserved first and last residue. The D gene is left open where the match is weak. The size of a clone is reported for some rows only, either as once, few or many, or as a class for expanded clones.

D	V	size	J	CDR3	DNA
TRBD1	TRBV9	.	TRBJ2-1	CASSVAGQGAYNEQFF	TGTGCCAGCAGCGTAGCTGGGCAGGGGGCCTACAATGAGCAGTTCTTC
TRBD1	TRBV6-5	.	TRBJ1-2	CASTPGTGFNGYTF	TGTGCCAGCACTCCCGGGACAGGGTTTAATGGCTACACCTTC
TRBD1	TRBV6-1	.	TRBJ2-7	CASSEILGQGFSYEQYF	TGTGCCAGCAGTGAGATACTGGGACAGGGGTTCTCCTACGAGCAGTACTTC
.	TRBV4-3	.	TRBJ2-1	CASSQDRASNEQFF	TGCGCCAGCAGCCAAGATAGAGCGAGCAATGAGCAGTTCTTC
.	TRBV4-3	once	TRBJ1-3	CASSQDPRAHSGNTIYF	TGCGCCAGCAGCCAAGATCCGAGGGCACACTCTGGAAACACCATATATTTT
.	TRBV6-1	.	TRBJ2-7	CASSEGARFGEQYF	TGTGCCAGCAGTGAAGGGGCCAGATTTGGCGAGCAGTACTTC
TRBD1	TRBV4-3	.	TRBJ1-1	CASTDRGNTEAFF	TGCGCCAGCACCGACAGGGGGAACACTGAAGCTTTCTTT
.	TRBV4-3	.	TRBJ2-7	CASSQGGEAYEQYF	TGCGCCAGCAGCCAAGGCGGGGAGGCCTACGAGCAGTACTTC
.	TRBV27	.	TRBJ1-6	CASSFGPGSYNSPLHF	TGTGCCAGCAGTTTCGGCCCCGGCTCCTATAATTCACCCCTCCACTTT
TRBD2	TRBV7-9	.	TRBJ2-7	CASSLTSGKEQYF	TGTGCCAGCAGCTTAACTAGCGGGAAAGAGCAGTACTTC
.	TRBV19	.	TRBJ2-3	CASSLAGPTDTQYF	TGTGCCAGTAGTCTGGCGGGACCCACAGATACGCAGTATTTT
TRBD2	TRBV30	.	TRBJ2-1	CAWRASGISSYNEQFF	TGTGCCTGGAGGGCTAGCGGGATAAGCTCCTACAATGAGCAGTTCTTC
TRBD1	TRBV27	.	TRBJ2-7	CASSSSTGVYEQYF	TGTGCCAGCAGTTCCTCGACAGGGGTCTACGAGCAGTACTTC
.	TRBV15	once	TRBJ2-1	CATSRAQEGLDNEQFF	TGTGCCACCAGCAGGGCGCAGGAGGGCCTCGACAATGAGCAGTTCTTC
TRBD2	TRBV4-3	.	TRBJ2-1	CASSPGTSGYNEQFF	TGCGCCAGCAGCCCCGGGACTAGCGGCTACAATGAGCAGTTCTTC
.	TRBV4-3	.	TRBJ2-7	CASSQDSGGPYEQYF	TGCGCCAGCAGCCAAGATTCTGGGGGGCCCTACGAGCAGTACTTC
.	TRBV30	.	TRBJ1-1	CAWSGVAHTEAFF	TGTGCCTGGAGTGGTGTGGCACACACTGAAGCTTTCTTT
.	TRBV27	.	TRBJ2-7	CASSFYGEQYF	TGTGCCAGCAGTTTCTATGGGGAGCAGTACTTC
.	TRBV6-1	.	TRBJ1-1	CASSGGGGTEAFF	TGTGCCAGCAGTGGCGGGGGGGGCACTGAAGCTTTCTTT
TRBD2	TRBV10-3	.	TRBJ2-3	CAISESTSGSNTQYF	TGTGCCATCAGTGAGTCGACTAGCGGGAGTAATACGCAGTATTTT
.	TRBV15	.	TRBJ2-1	CATSYEAAYNEQFF	TGTGCCACCAGCTATGAGGCGGCCTACAATGAGCAGTTCTTC
TRBD2	TRBV19	.	TRBJ2-7	CASSKSAEREDSYEQYF	TGTGCCAGTAGTAAATCTGCAGAGCGGGAGGACTCCTACGAGCAGTACTTC
.	TRBV27	.	TRBJ1-1	CASSVTGTTEAFF	TGTGCCAGCAGCGTTACAGGGACCACTGAAGCTTTCTTT
.	TRBV28	.	TRBJ1-1	CASSFTRAATEAFF	TGTGCCAGCAGTTTTACCAGGGCCGCCACTGAAGCTTTCTTT
.	TRBV28	.	TRBJ1-5	CASSWFREGNQPQHF	TGTGCCAGCAGTTGGTTCAGGGAGGGCAATCAGCCCCAGCATTTT
TRBD2	TRBV13	.	TRBJ2-7	CASSFPSGGDYEQYF	TGTGCCAGCAGCTTTCCTAGCGGGGGGGACTACGAGCAGTACTTC
.	TRBV7-7	.	TRBJ1-4	CASSLGKLFF	TGTGCTAGCAGCTTAGGGAAACTGTTTTTT
.	TRBV7-9	.	TRBJ2-5	CASSLELQGETQYF	TGTGCCAGCAGCTTAGAGCTCCAGGGTGAGACCCAGTACTTC
.	TRBV4-1	.	TRBJ1-2	CASSQDSGMGNYGYTF	TGCGCCAGCAGCCAAGATTCCGGAATGGGTAACTATGGCTACACCTTC
.	TRBV15	.	TRBJ2-7	CATSRDQGTPTYEQYF	TGTGCCACCAGCAGAGATCAGGGAACACCCACCTACGAGCAGTACTTC
.	TRBV19	once	TRBJ1-2	CASSIGVVPDYGYTF	TGTGCCAGTAGTATTGGTGTAGTCCCTGACTATGGCTACACCTTC
.	TRBV7-7	.	TRBJ2-7	CASSLGEGSSYEQYF	TGTGCTAGCAGCTTAGGGGAAGGGAGCTCCTACGAGCAGTACTTC
.	TRBV7-6	.	TRBJ2-7	CASSLAPASSYEQYF	TGTGCCAGCAGCTTAGCGCCGGCTAGCTCCTACGAGCAGTACTTC
.	TRBV19	.	TRBJ2-2	CASSITGVEADSDTGELFF	TGTGCCAGTAGTATAACCGGCGTAGAGGCAGACTCGGACACCGGGGAGCTGTTTTTT
.	TRBV29-1	.	TRBJ2-7	CSVVGQKEYEQYF	TGCAGCGTTGTCGGACAGAAGGAGTACGAGCAGTACTTC
.	TRBV30	.	TRBJ1-6	CASGGHLSNSPLHF	TGTGCCTCGGGGGGACACCTCTCGAATTCACCCCTCCACTTT
TRBD1	TRBV4-1	.	TRBJ2-7	CASSHEDRRHEQYF	TGCGCCAGCAGCCACGAGGACAGGCGCCACGAGCAGTACTTC
TRBD2	TRBV4-1	.	TRBJ2-1	CASSQGLAGGLDNEQFF	TGCGCCAGCAGCCAAGGACTAGCGGGAGGACTTGACAATGAGCAGTTCTTC
.	TRBV7-9	.	TRBJ2-7	CASSLVAGTSGEQYF	TGTGCCAGCAGCTTAGTGGCAGGGACCTCGGGGGAGCAGTACTTC
.	TRBV27	.	TRBJ2-1	CASSAYRVDNEQFF	TGTGCCAGCAGTGCATACAGGGTTGACAATGAGCAGTTCTTC
.	TRBV2	.	TRBJ2-5	CASSASSPQETQYF	TGTGCCAGCAGTGCGAGCTCGCCTCAAGAGACCCAGTACTTC
.	TRBV4-3	.	TRBJ2-2	CASSQALAATGELFF	TGCGCCAGCAGCCAAGCTCTAGCTGCCACCGGGGAGCTGTTTTTT
.	TRBV4-3	.	TRBJ2-7	CASSPRGSNWAYEQYF	TGCGCCAGCAGCCCGAGGGGAAGTAATTGGGCCTACGAGCAGTACTTC
TRBD2	TRBV10-1	.	TRBJ2-5	CASSESTSGGAETQYF	TGCGCCAGCAGTGAGTCCACTAGCGGGGGGGCAGAGACCCAGTACTTC
.	TRBV5-4	.	TRBJ2-5	CASSFNRQETQYF	TGTGCCAGCAGCTTTAACAGACAAGAGACCCAGTACTTC
.	TRBV4-1	.	TRBJ2-7	CASSQGGRGGRDEQYF	TGCGCCAGCAGCCAAGGTGGAAGGGGCGGACGGGACGAGCAGTACTTC
.	TRBV5-1	.	TRBJ1-1	CASSSGPPEAFF	TGCGCCAGCAGCTCAGGACCCCCTGAAGCTTTCTTT
.	TRBV27	few	TRBJ1-5	CASSSQGLSQPQHF	TGTGCCAGCAGTTCTCAGGGGCTAAGCCAGCCCCAGCATTTT
TRBD2	TRBV4-1	once	TRBJ2-1	CASSLRTSGENEQFF	TGCGCCAGCAGCCTCCGGACTAGCGGGGAGAATGAGCAGTTCTTC
.	TRBV4-3	once	TRBJ1-1	CASSQDRSNTEAFF	TGCGCCAGCAGCCAAGATCGGAGCAACACTGAAGCTTTCTTT
.	TRBV21-1	.	TRBJ1-2	CASSKIGQGYGYTF	TGTGCCAGCAGCAAAATCGGACAGGGCTATGGCTACACCTTC
TRBD1	TRBV4-1	.	TRBJ1-2	CASSPLTGNYGYTF	TGCGCCAGCAGCCCACTGACAGGGAACTATGGCTACACCTTC
TRBD1	TRBV7-9	.	TRBJ2-5	CASSLVQGQETQYF	TGTGCCAGCAGCTTAGTACAGGGGCAAGAGACCCAGTACTTC
.	TRBV27	.	TRBJ2-7	CARYELSTDF	TGTGCCAGATATGAACTGTCTACGGACTTC
.	TRBV19	.	TRBJ2-1	CASSPPIGWHTYEQFF	TGTGCCAGTAGTCCCCCGATCGGATGGCACACCTATGAGCAGTTCTTC